One sample yielded the 8 T cell receptor beta chains listed below, sequenced in a study of cytomegalovirus exposure and HLA in healthy donors. The study ran its PCR with 60 Vbeta and 13 Jbeta primers. Clones were sequenced by immunoSEQ multiplex PCR, and TCRdb holds only the in-frame ones, with some missing. The sample consists of roughly 200,000 clones, 75% to 85% of them appearing once. Sequencing was performed on PBMCs. Source of these receptors: a woman aged 25 to 39 in good health and CMV-seropositive.

V is TRBV20-1 and J is TRBJ1-5, with D unclear. Germline V gene data show CDR1 as DFQATT and CDR2 as SNEGSKA (reference sequence). V dropped 1 base and J dropped 11 bases, with 9 bases sitting between them. CDR3 size: 11 residues. This CDR3 reads CSARGVGAQHF. Written as DNA, the CDR3 is TGCAGTGCTAGAGGGGTCGGAGCCCAGCATTTT.

The chain joins TRBV6-6 to TRBJ1-2; D may be TRBD1 (5 bases). Per germline, CDR1 MNHNY and CDR2 SVGAGI (reference sequence). The CDR3 runs 14 residues. Trimming left V 3 bases short and J 6 bases short, with 14 bases between. The DNA for the CDR3 is TGTGCCAGCAGTTATTGGGGTCCGGGGGATGGCTACACCTTC. This codes for CASSYWGPGDGYTF.

The chain couples TRBV19 to TRBJ2-6; TRBD1 might be the D (5 bases). The V end lost 6 bases, the J end lost 1 base, and 7 bases lay between the germline ends. Germline loops: CDR1 LNHDA, CDR2 SQIVND (reference sequence). The CDR3 covers 14 residues. This CDR3 is CASRQGSGANVLTF. The CDR3 nucleotides are TGTGCCAGTAGGCAGGGTTCTGGGGCCAACGTCCTGACTTTC.

V gene TRBV28 combines with J gene TRBJ2-2, with TRBD1 matching 8 bases. Unmatched junction bases numbered 2, after V lost 5 bases and J lost 6 bases. Per the germline V gene, CDR1 is MDHEN and CDR2 is SYDVKM. The CDR3 contains 13 residues. CDR3 nucleotides: TGTGCCAGCAGTGAACAGGGGGCCGGGGAGCTGTTTTTT. Translation: CASSEQGAGELFF.

The chain carries TRBV6-5 and TRBJ1-6, with 9 bases aligning to TRBD1. The CDR3 runs to 15 residues. Trimming removed 7 bases from V and 5 bases from J; junction bases left unmatched: 6. Germline V gives CDR1 MNHEY, CDR2 SVGAGI. The CDR3 nucleotides are TGTGCCAGCAAAGAACAGGGGGCTAATAATTCACCCCTCCACTTT. Translating it yields CASKEQGANNSPLHF.

The chain couples TRBV4-2 to TRBJ2-7; 9 bases are shared with TRBD1. Germline V gene sequence: CDR1 LGHNA, CDR2 YNFKEQ. With 4 bases clipped from V and 4 bases from J, the junction kept 2 bases outside the gene matches. There are 13 residues in the CDR3. CDR3 DNA sequence: TGTGCCAGCAGCCGGGACAGGGATTACGAGCAGTACTTC. Amino acids: CASSRDRDYEQYF.

The chain has TRBV2 and TRBJ1-3; 7 bases align to TRBD1. CDR3 length equals 12 residues. Germline lookup yields CDR1 SNHLY and CDR2 FYNNEI. V was clipped by 8 bases and J by 4 bases; unmatched bases: 2. The CDR3 bases are TGTGCCAGCGACAGGGACGGAAACACCATATATTTT. As protein: CASDRDGNTIYF.

This clone was observed a handful of times. This chain links TRBV19 with TRBJ2-3; TRBD2 aligns across 7 bases. The germline gives CDR1 LNHDA, CDR2 SQIVND (reference sequence). This CDR3 spans 15 amino acids. V dropped 1 base and J dropped 4; count of bases not matched to a gene: 5. CDR3 nucleotides: TGTGCCAGTAGTATAGCGGGAGGTACCTCAGATACGCAGTATTTT. Translating it yields CASSIAGGTSDTQYF. The full variable domain, completed using reference TRBV19 and TRBJ2-3, is DGGITQSPKYLFRKEGQNVTLSCEQNLNHDAMYWYRQDPGQGLRLIYYSQIVNDFQKGDIAEGYSVSREKKESFPLTVTSAQKNPTAFYLCASSIAGGTSDTQYFGPGTRLTVL.